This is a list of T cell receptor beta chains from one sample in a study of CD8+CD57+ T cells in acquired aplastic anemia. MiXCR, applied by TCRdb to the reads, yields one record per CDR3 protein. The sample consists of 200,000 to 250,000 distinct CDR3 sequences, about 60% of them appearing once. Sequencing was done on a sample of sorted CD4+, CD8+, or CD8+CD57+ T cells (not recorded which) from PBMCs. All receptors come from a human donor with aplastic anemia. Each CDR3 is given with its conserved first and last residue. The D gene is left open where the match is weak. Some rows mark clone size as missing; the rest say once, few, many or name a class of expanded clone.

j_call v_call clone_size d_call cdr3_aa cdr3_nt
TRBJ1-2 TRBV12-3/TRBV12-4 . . CASSLQGKRDGYTF TGTGCCAGCAGCTTACAGGGTAAAAGAGATGGCTACACCTTC
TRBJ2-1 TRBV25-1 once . CASSELGGTGLANYNEQFF TGTGCCAGCAGTGAATTGGGCGGTACTGGGCTAGCGAACTACAATGAGCAGTTCTTC
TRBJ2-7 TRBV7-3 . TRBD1 CASSLTDRGPPPYEQYF TGTGCCAGCAGCTTAACAGACAGGGGACCCCCTCCCTACGAGCAGTACTTC
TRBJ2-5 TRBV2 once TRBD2 CASSEGAGGPKETQYF TGTGCCAGCAGTGAAGGAGCGGGAGGGCCGAAGGAGACCCAGTACTTC
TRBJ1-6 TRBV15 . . CATSRYPIRGWNSPLHF TGTGCCACCAGCCGCTACCCCATCAGGGGTTGGAATTCACCCCTCCACTTT
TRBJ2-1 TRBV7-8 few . CASSLARGNEQFF TGTGCCAGCAGCTTAGCGCGGGGCAATGAGCAGTTCTTC
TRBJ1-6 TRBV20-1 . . CSARLDSNSPLHF TGCAGTGCTAGACTGGACAGCAATTCACCCCTCCACTTT
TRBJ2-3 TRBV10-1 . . CASSESGGFYTDTQYF TGCGCCAGCAGTGAGTCGGGGGGATTTTACACAGATACGCAGTATTTT
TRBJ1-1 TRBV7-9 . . CASSSTVDTEAFF TGTGCCAGCAGCTCTACAGTAGACACTGAAGCTTTCTTT
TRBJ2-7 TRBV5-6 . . CASALGKGRSSEQYF TGTGCTTCTGCGCTAGGTAAGGGGAGGTCGAGCGAGCAGTACTTC
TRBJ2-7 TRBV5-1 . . CASSLSWVYEQYF TGCGCCAGCAGCTTGAGTTGGGTATACGAGCAGTACTTC
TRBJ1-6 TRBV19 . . CASSMVGSYNSPLHF TGTGCCAGTAGTATGGTAGGCTCCTATAATTCACCCCTCCACTTT
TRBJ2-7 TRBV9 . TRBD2 CASSATSGGASYEQYF TGTGCCAGCAGCGCCACTAGCGGGGGGGCCTCCTACGAGCAGTACTTC
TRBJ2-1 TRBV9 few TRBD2 CASSSSGGSSYNEQFF TGTGCCAGCAGCTCTAGCGGGGGGTCATCCTACAATGAGCAGTTCTTC
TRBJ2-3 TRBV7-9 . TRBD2 CASSPLAASTDTQYF TGTGCCAGCAGCCCACTAGCGGCTAGCACAGATACGCAGTATTTT
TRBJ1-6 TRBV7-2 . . CASSLRRRFNSPLHF TGTGCCAGCAGCTTAAGGCGCAGGTTTAATTCACCCCTCCACTTT
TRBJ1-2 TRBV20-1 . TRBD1 CSAPPRGDRGVSFNYGYTF TGCAGTGCTCCACCCCGCGGGGACAGGGGAGTGTCCTTTAACTATGGCTACACCTTC
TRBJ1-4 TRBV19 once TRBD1 CASRAGTVAEKLFF TGTGCCAGTAGGGCCGGGACAGTCGCCGAAAAACTGTTTTTT
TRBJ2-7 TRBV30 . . CAWKEMGGGEQYF TGTGCCTGGAAGGAGATGGGAGGAGGCGAGCAGTACTTC
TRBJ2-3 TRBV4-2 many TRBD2 CASSQDRGGTDTQYF TGTGCCAGCAGCCAAGACCGGGGGGGGACAGATACGCAGTATTTT
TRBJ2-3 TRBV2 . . CASSLQRTDTQYF TGTGCCAGCAGTCTCCAGCGCACAGATACGCAGTATTTT
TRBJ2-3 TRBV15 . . CATSREGGSTDTQYF TGTGCCACCAGCAGAGAGGGGGGAAGCACAGATACGCAGTACTTT
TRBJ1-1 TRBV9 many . CASSVDPGSNTEAFF TGTGCCAGCAGCGTAGATCCGGGCTCGAACACTGAAGCTTTCTTT